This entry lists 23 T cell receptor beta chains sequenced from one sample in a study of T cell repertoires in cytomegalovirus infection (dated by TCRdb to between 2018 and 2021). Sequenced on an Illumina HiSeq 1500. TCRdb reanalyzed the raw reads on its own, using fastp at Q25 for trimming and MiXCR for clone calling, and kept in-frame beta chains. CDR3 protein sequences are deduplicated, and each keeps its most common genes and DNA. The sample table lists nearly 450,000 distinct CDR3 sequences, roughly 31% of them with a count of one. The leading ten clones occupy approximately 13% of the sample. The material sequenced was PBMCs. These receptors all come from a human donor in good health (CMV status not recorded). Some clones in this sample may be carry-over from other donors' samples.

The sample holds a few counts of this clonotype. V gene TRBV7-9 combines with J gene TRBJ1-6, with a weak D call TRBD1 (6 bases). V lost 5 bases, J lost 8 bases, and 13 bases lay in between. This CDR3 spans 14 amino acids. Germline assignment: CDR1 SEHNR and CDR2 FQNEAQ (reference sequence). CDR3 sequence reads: CASSHSGADSPLHF. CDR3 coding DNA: TGTGCCAGCAGCCACTCGGGGGCGGATTCACCCCTCCACTTT. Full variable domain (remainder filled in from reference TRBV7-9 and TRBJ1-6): DTGVSQNPRHKITKRGQNVTFRCDPISEHNRLYWYRQTLGQGPEFLTYFQNEAQLEKSRLLSDRFSAERPKGSFSTLEIQRTEQGDSAMYLCASSHSGADSPLHFGNGTRLTVT.

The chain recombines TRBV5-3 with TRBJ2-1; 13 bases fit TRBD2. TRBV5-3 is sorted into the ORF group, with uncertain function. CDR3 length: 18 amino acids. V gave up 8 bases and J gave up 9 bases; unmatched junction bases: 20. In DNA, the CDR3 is TGTGCCAGCAGTAACGGACTAGCGGGGGTACTTCAAGGGGGTGAGCAGTTCTTC. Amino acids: CASSNGLAGVLQGGEQFF.

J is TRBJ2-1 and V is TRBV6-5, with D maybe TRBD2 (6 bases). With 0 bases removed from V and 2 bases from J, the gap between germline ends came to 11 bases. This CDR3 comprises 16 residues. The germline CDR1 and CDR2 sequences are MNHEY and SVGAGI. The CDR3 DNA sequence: TGTGCCAGCAGTTACTCTTGGGACTCGGCCTACAATGAGCAGTTCTTC. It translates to CASSYSWDSAYNEQFF.

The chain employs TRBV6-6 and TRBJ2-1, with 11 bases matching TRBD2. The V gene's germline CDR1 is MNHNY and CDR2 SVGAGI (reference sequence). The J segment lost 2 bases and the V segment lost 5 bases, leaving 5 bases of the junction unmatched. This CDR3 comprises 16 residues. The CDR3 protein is CASSEIAGGAYNEQFF. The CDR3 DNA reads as TGTGCCAGCAGTGAGATAGCGGGGGGGGCCTACAATGAGCAGTTCTTC.

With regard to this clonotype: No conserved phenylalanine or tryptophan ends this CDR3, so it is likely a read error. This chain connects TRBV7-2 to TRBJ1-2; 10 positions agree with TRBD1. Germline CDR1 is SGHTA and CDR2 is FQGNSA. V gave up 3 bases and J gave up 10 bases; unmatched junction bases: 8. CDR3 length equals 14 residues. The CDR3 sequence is CASSFSGQGYVYTC. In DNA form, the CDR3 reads TGTGCCAGCAGCTTCTCGGGACAGGGGTACGTCTACACCTGC.

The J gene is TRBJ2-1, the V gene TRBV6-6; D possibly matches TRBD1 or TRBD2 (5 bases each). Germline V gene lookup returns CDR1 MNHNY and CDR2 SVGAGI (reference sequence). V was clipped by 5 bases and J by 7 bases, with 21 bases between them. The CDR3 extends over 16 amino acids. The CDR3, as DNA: TGTGCCAGCAGTAAACCCTCCGGGACCGGCGTAAATGAGCAGTTCTTC. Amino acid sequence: CASSKPSGTGVNEQFF.

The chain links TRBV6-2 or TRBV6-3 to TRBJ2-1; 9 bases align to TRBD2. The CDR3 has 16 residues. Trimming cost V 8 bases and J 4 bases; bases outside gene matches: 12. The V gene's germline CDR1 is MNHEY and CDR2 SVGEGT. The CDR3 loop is CASAGGGAPSYNEQFF. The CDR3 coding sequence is TGTGCCAGCGCGGGGGGGGGGGCCCCCTCGTACAATGAGCAGTTCTTC.

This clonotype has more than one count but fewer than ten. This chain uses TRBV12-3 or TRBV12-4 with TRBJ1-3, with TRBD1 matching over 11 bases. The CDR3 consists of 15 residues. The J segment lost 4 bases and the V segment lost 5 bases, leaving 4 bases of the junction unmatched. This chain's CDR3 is CASSGTGGRGNTIYF. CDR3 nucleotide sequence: TGTGCCAGCAGTGGGACAGGGGGTCGAGGAAACACCATATATTTT.

The CDR3 bases are TGTGCCAGCAGCCCAACCCTTGGACAGGTCCAAAAAGGGGCTAATGAAAAACTGTTTTTT. This encodes CASSPTLGQVQKGANEKLFF. The chain couples TRBV7-9 to TRBJ1-4; 7 bases map to TRBD1. Germline V lookup: CDR1 SEHNR, CDR2 FQNEAQ (reference sequence). CDR3 length: 20 residues. V shed 5 bases, J shed 3 bases, and the junction held 21 bases outside the gene matches.

The CDR3 region is CASSQRWRGGSTDTQYF. The DNA of the CDR3 is TGCGCCAGCAGCCAACGGTGGCGGGGGGGTAGCACAGATACGCAGTATTTT. The rearrangement uses TRBV4-3 and TRBJ2-3, with 9 bases fitting TRBD2. J was trimmed by 0 bases and V by 2 bases; bases with no gene match: 6. Germline lookup yields CDR1 LGHNA and CDR2 YSLEER. The CDR3 totals 17 residues.

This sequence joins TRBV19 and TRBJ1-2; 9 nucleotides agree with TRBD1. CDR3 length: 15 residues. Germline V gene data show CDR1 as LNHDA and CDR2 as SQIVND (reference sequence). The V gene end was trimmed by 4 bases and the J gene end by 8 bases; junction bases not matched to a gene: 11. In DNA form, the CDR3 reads TGTGCCAGTAGTACTGGGACAGGGCCTCTCCTAGGCTACACCTTC. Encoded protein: CASSTGTGPLLGYTF.

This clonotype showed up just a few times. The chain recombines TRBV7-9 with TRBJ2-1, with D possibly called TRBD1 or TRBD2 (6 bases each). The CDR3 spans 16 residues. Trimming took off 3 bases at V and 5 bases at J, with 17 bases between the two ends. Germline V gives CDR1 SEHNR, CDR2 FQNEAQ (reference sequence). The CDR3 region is CASSFRQGPSDNEQFF. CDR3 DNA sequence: TGTGCCAGCAGCTTTAGGCAGGGGCCTAGCGACAATGAGCAGTTCTTC.

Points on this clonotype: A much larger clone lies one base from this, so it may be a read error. CDR3 amino acids: CASSLTTDSNQPQHF. The CDR3 nucleotides read TGTGCCAGCAGTTTGACTACAGATAGCAATCAGCCCCAGCATTTT. The V gene is TRBV12-3 or TRBV12-4, the J gene TRBJ1-5; D is unresolved. V was trimmed by 3 bases and J by 0 bases, leaving 9 bases between them. The CDR3 spans 15 residues.

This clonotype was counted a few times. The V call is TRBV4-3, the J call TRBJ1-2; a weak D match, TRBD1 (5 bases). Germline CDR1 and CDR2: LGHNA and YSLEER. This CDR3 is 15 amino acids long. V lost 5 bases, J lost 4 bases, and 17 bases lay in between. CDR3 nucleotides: TGCGCCAGCAGCAGCGATCAGGGACTTGCCTATGGCTACACCTTC. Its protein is CASSSDQGLAYGYTF.

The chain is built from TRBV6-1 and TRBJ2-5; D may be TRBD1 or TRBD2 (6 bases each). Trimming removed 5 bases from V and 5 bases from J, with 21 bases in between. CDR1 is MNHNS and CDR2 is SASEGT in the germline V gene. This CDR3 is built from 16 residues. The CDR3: CASSRGCRGGGETQYF. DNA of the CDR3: TGTGCCAGCAGTCGAGGGTGCAGGGGAGGTGGGGAGACCCAGTACTTC.

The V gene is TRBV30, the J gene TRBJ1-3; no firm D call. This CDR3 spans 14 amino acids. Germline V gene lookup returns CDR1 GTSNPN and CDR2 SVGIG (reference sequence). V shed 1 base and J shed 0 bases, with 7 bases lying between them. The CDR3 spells CAWSDGVSGNTIYF. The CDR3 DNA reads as TGTGCCTGGAGTGACGGCGTCTCTGGAAACACCATATATTTT.

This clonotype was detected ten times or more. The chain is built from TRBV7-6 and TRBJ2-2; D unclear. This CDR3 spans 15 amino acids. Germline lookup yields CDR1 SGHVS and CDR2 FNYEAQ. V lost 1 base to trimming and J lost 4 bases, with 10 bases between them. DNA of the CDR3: TGTGCCAGCAGCTTAGGGACCGCTGTCACCGGGGAGCTGTTTTTT. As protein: CASSLGTAVTGELFF.

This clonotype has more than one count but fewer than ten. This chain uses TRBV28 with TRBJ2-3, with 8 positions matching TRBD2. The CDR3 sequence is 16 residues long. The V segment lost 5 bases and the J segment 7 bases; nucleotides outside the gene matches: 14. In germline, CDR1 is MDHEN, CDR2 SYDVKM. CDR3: CASSPAGGIGIHTQYF. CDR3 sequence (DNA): TGTGCCAGCAGTCCCGCGGGGGGTATCGGAATCCATACGCAGTATTTT.

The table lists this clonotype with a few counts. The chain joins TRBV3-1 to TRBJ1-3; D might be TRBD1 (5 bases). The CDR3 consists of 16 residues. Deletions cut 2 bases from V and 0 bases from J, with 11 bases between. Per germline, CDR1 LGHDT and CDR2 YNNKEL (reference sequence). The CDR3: CASSQHRTLSGNTIYF. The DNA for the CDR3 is TGTGCCAGCAGCCAACACAGGACCCTCTCTGGAAACACCATATATTTT.

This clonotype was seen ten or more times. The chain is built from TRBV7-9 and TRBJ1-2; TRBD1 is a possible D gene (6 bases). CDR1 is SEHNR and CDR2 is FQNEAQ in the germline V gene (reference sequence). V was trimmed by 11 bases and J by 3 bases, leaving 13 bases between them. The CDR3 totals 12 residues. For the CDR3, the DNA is TGTGCCCTAACACAGGGCGACTATGGCTACACCTTC. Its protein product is CALTQGDYGYTF. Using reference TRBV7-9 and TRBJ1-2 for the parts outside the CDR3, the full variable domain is DTGVSQNPRHKITKRGQNVTFRCDPISEHNRLYWYRQTLGQGPEFLTYFQNEAQLEKSRLLSDRFSAERPKGSFSTLEIQRTEQGDSAMYLCALTQGDYGYTFGSGTRLTVV.

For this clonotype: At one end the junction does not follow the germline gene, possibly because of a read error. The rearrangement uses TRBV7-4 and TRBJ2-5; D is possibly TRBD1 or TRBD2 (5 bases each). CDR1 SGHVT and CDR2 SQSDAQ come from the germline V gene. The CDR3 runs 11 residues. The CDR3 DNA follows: TGTGCCAGCGGATTAGGGGAGACCCATTACTTC. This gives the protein CASGLGETHYF.

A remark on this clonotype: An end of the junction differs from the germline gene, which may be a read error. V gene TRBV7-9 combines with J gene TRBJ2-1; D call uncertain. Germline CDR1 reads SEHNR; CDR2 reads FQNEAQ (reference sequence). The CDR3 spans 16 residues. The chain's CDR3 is CPSSLLGVFGDNEQFF. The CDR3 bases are TGTCCCAGCAGCCTCCTAGGAGTTTTCGGAGACAATGAGCAGTTCTTC.

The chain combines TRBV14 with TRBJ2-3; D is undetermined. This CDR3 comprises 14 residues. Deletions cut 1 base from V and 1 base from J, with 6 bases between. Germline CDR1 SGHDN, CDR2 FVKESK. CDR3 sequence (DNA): TGTGCCAGCAGCCAAGGGATCCGCACAGATACGCAGTATTTT. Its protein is CASSQGIRTDTQYF.